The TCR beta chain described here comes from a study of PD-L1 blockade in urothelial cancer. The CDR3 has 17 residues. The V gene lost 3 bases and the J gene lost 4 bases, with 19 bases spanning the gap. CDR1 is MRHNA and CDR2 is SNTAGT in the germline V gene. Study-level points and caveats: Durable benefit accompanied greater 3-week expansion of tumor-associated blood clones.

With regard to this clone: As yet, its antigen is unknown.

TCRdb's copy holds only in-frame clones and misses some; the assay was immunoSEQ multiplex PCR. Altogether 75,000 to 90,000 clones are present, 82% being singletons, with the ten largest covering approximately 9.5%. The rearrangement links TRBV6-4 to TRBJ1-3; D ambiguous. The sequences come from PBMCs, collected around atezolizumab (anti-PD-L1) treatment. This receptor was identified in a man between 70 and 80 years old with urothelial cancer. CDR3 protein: CASSDGVRGPGGNTIYF. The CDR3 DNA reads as TGTGCCAGCAGTGATGGGGTCCGCGGTCCGGGGGGAAACACCATATATTTT.